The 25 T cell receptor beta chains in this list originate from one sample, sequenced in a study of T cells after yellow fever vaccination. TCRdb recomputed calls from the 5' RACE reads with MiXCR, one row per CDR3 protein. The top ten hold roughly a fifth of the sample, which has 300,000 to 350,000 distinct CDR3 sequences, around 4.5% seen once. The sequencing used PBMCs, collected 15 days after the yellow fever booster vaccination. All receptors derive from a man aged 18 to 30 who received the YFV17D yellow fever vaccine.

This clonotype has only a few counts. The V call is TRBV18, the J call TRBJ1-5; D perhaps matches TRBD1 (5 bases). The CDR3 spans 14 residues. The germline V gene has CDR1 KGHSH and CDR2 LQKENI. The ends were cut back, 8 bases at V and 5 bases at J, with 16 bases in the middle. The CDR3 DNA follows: TGTGCCAGCGCCCGCTCAGGGCAGGATCAGCCCCAGCATTTT. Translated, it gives CASARSGQDQPQHF.

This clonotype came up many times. The CDR3 DNA reads as TGTGCCAGCAGTTACTCAAGGGACGTGGTTGGGGAAAAACTGTTTTTT. This translates into CASSYSRDVVGEKLFF. This rearrangement joins TRBV6-5 to TRBJ1-4; TRBD1 is a possible D gene (5 bases). V lost 0 bases to trimming and J lost 8 bases, with 16 bases between them. Germline lookup yields CDR1 MNHEY and CDR2 SVGAGI. CDR3 length: 16 residues.

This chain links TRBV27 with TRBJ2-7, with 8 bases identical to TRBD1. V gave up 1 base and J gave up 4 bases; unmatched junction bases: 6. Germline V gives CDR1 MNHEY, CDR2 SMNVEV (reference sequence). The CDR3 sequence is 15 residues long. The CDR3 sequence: CASSLYQGANYEQYF. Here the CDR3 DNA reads TGTGCCAGCAGTTTATACCAGGGGGCGAATTACGAGCAGTACTTC.

Here the CDR3 reads CASSEVGASSYEQYF. The CDR3 bases are TGTGCCAGCAGTGAAGTAGGGGCATCATCCTACGAGCAGTACTTC. The chain couples TRBV2 to TRBJ2-7, with a possible D match to TRBD1 (5 bases). This CDR3 is built from 15 residues. CDR1 and CDR2 from the germline V gene are SNHLY and FYNNEI. Trimming stripped 1 base from V and 1 base from J, with 11 bases between.

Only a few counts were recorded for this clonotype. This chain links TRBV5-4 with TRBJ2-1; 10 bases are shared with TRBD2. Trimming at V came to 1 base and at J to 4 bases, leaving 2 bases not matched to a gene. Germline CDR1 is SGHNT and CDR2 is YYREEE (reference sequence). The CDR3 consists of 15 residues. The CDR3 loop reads CASSLSGGDYNEQFF. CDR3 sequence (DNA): TGTGCCAGCAGCTTGAGCGGGGGGGATTACAATGAGCAGTTCTTC.

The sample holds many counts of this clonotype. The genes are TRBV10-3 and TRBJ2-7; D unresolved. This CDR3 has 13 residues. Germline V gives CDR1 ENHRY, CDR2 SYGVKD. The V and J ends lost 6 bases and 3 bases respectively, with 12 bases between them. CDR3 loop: CAISRLGRYEQYF. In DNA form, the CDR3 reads TGTGCCATCAGCCGCCTAGGGCGCTACGAGCAGTACTTC.

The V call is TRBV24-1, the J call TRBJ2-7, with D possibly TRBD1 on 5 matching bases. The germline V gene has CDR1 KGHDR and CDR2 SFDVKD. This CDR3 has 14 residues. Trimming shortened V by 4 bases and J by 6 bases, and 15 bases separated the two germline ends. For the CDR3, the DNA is TGTGCCACCAGTGAGGTTTGGGGCGATAGCGAGCAGTACGTC. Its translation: CATSEVWGDSEQYV.

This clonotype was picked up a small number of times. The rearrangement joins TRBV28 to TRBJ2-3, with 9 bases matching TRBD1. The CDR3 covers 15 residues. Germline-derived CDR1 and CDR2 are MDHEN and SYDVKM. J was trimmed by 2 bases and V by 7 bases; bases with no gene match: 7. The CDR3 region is CASIAQGANTDTQYF. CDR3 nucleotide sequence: TGTGCCAGCATCGCACAGGGGGCTAACACAGATACGCAGTATTTT.

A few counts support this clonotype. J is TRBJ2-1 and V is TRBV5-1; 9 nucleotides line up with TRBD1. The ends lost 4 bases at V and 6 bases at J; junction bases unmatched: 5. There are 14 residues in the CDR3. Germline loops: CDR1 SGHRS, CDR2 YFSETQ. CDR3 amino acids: CASSGQGRLNEQFF. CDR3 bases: TGCGCCAGCAGCGGACAGGGGCGCCTCAATGAGCAGTTCTTC.

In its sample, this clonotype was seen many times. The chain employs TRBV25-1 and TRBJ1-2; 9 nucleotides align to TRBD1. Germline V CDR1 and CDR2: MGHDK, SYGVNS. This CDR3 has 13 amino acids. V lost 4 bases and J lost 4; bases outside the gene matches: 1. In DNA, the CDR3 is TGTGCCAGCAGTGGGGACAGGGTCTATGGCTACACCTTC. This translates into CASSGDRVYGYTF.

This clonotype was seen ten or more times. CDR3 loop: CASSVDLVGEQYV. CDR3 in DNA: TGTGCCAGCAGCGTAGATTTGGTGGGGGAGCAGTACGTC. The chain has TRBV9 and TRBJ2-7; D call uncertain. Germline-derived CDR1 and CDR2 are SGDLS and YYNGEE. Trimming removed 0 bases from V and 7 bases from J, with 11 bases in between. This CDR3 is built from 13 residues.

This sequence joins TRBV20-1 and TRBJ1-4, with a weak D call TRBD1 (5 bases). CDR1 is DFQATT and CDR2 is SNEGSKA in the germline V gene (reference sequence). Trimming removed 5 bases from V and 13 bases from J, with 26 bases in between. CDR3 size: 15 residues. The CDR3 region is CSAVRERGRPVGLFF. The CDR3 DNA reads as TGCAGTGCTGTTAGGGAAAGGGGCAGGCCCGTCGGACTGTTTTTT.

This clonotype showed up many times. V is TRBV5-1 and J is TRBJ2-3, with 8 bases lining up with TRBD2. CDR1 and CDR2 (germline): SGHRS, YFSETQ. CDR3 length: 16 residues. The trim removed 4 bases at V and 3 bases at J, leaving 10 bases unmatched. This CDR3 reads CASSDGTSLITDTQYF. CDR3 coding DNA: TGCGCCAGCAGCGATGGGACTAGTTTAATAACAGATACGCAGTATTTT.

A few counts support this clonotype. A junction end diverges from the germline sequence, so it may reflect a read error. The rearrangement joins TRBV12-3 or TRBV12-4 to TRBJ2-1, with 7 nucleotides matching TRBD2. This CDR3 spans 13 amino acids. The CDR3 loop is CASSLAGGGPTLF. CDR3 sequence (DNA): TGTGCCAGCAGTTTAGCGGGGGGGGGACCCACCCTCTTC.

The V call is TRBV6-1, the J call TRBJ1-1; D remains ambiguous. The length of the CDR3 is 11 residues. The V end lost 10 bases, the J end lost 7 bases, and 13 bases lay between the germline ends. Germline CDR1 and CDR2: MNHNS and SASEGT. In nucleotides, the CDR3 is TGTGCCATCACGAGGGAGGTTGAAGCTTTCTTT. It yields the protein CAITREVEAFF.

CDR3: CASDLGEGAGELFF. In DNA form, the CDR3 reads TGTGCCAGCGATTTAGGGGAGGGCGCCGGGGAGCTGTTTTTT. The V gene is TRBV5-8, the J gene TRBJ2-2; 7 bases agree with TRBD2. The trim removed 7 bases at V and 6 bases at J, leaving 9 bases unmatched. Germline CDR1 SGHTS, CDR2 YDEGEE. The length of the CDR3 is 14 residues. Full variable domain (remainder filled in from reference TRBV5-8 and TRBJ2-2): EAGVTQSPTHLIKTRGQQATLRCSPISGHTSVYWYQQALGLGLQFLLWYDEGEERNRGNFPPRFSGRQFPNYSSELNVNALELEDSALYLCASDLGEGAGELFFGEGSRLTVL.

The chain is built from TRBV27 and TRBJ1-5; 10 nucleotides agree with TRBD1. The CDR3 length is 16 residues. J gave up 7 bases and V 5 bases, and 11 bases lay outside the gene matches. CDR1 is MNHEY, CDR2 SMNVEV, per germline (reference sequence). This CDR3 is CASSGLSGQGIQPQHF. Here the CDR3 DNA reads TGTGCCAGCAGTGGCCTATCGGGACAGGGGATACAGCCCCAGCATTTT.

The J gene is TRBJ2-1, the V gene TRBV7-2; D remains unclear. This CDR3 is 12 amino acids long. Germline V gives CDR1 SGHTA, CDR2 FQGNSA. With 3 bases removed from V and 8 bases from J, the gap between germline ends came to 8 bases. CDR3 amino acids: CASSFMYDEQFF. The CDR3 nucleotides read TGTGCCAGCAGCTTTATGTACGATGAGCAGTTCTTC.

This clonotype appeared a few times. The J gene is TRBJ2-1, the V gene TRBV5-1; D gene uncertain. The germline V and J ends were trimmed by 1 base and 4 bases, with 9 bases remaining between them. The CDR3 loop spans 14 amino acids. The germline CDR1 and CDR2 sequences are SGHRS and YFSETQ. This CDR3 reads CASSLQLTYNEQFF. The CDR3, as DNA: TGCGCCAGCAGCTTGCAGCTCACATACAATGAGCAGTTCTTC.

CDR3 sequence: CATSRLPQGKNIQYF. The DNA of the CDR3 is TGTGCCACCAGCAGATTGCCACAGGGTAAAAACATTCAGTACTTC. The chain uses TRBV15 and TRBJ2-4; possibly TRBD1 for D (6 bases). V lost 2 bases and J lost 4, with 12 bases in between. The CDR3 is 15 residues long. Germline V CDR1 and CDR2: LNHNV, YYDKDF (reference sequence).

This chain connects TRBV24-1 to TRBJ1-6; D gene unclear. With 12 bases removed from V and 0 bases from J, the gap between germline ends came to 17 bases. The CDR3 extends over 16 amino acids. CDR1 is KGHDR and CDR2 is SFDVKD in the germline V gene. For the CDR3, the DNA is TGTGCCGCCCAGCGGGGTCCCGCCTCCTATAATTCACCCCTCCACTTT. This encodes CAAQRGPASYNSPLHF.

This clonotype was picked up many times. The CDR3: CSARADRDYEQYF. Here the CDR3 DNA reads TGCAGTGCCAGGGCGGACAGGGACTACGAGCAGTACTTC. The V call is TRBV20-1, the J call TRBJ2-7; TRBD1 matches at 8 bases. Germline CDR1 DFQATT, CDR2 SNEGSKA (reference sequence). Losses at the gene ends were 6 bases for V and 3 bases for J; bases not matched to a gene: 7. The CDR3 extends over 13 amino acids.

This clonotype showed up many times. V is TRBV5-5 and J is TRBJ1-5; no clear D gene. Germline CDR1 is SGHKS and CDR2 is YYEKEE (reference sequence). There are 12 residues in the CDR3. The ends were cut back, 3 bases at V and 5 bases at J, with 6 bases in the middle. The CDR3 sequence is CASSSSDQPQHF. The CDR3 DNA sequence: TGTGCCAGCAGCTCATCAGATCAGCCCCAGCATTTT.

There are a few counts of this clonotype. In DNA form, the CDR3 reads TGCGCCAGCAGCCAAGGGGCTGAGTTCTCCTATAATTCACCCCTCCACTTT. It translates to CASSQGAEFSYNSPLHF. The J gene is TRBJ1-6, the V gene TRBV4-1; D gene uncertain. V dropped 1 base and J dropped 0 bases, with 10 bases sitting between them. Germline values: CDR1 MGHRA, CDR2 YSYEKL. CDR3 length equals 17 residues.

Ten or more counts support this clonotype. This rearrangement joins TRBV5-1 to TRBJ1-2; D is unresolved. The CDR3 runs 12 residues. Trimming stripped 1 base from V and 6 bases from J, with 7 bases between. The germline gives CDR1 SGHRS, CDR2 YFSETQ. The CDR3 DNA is TGCGCCAGCAGCTTGCCTGGGGATGGCTACACCTTC. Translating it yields CASSLPGDGYTF.